These T cell receptor beta chains were read from a single sample in a study of T cell repertoires in cytomegalovirus infection. The antigens for these receptors are not known. TCRdb re-called the reads with MiXCR, one entry per CDR3 protein. The sample shows about 920,000 distinct CDR3 sequences, less than 35% of them seen only once. The material sequenced was cultured CD8+ T cells from PBMCs, taken from culture after CMV antigen stimulation. These receptors all stem from a human donor in good health (CMV status not recorded). Some clones in this sample may be carry-over from other donors' samples. The CDR3 runs from the conserved cysteine through the conserved F or W. D genes are given only for firm matches. Part of the rows lack a size; the others show once, few, many or a class for expanded clones.

v_gene	j_gene	d_gene	abundance	CDR3nt	CDR3aa
TRBV7-9	TRBJ1-1	NA	few	TGTGCCAGCAGCTCGGACCAGAACACTGAAGCTTTCTTT	CASSSDQNTEAFF
TRBV7-9	TRBJ2-7	TRBD1	NA	TGTGCCAGCAGCTTAGTGGGCAGGGGGCCCTACGAGCAGTACTTC	CASSLVGRGPYEQYF
TRBV28	TRBJ2-5	TRBD1	few	TGTGCCAGCAGTTTAGATCCCGTGGAACAGGGGCGTTGGGAGACCCAGTACTTC	CASSLDPVEQGRWETQYF
TRBV11-1	TRBJ2-5	TRBD2	NA	TGTGCCAGCAGCTTGCCGGAGGGGCTAGCGGGGGAAGAGACCCAGTACTTC	CASSLPEGLAGEETQYF
TRBV19	TRBJ2-5	TRBD1	NA	TGTGCCAGTAGGAACCTTTTCCCGGGACAGGGATCCCCAGAGACCCAGTACTTC	CASRNLFPGQGSPETQYF
TRBV19	TRBJ2-2	NA	few	TGTGCCAGTAGTATGGACAGTTTTAACACCGGGGAGCTGTTTTTT	CASSMDSFNTGELFF
TRBV7-9	TRBJ2-1	TRBD2	NA	TGTGCCAGCGGAGTCAGCGGGGGGCGTTCCTTTGAGCAGTTCTTC	CASGVSGGRSFEQFF
TRBV6-5	TRBJ2-2	NA	once	TGTGCCAGCAGTTACCCCCGGGCGGGGACTAACACCGGGGAGCTGTTTTTT	CASSYPRAGTNTGELFF
TRBV7-9	TRBJ2-7	NA	NA	TGTGCCAACAGCGAGCGGGTCTACGAGCAGTACTTC	CANSERVYEQYF
TRBV7-3	TRBJ1-2	NA	NA	TGTGCCAGCAGCTCGGACACCAACTATGGCTACACCTTC	CASSSDTNYGYTF